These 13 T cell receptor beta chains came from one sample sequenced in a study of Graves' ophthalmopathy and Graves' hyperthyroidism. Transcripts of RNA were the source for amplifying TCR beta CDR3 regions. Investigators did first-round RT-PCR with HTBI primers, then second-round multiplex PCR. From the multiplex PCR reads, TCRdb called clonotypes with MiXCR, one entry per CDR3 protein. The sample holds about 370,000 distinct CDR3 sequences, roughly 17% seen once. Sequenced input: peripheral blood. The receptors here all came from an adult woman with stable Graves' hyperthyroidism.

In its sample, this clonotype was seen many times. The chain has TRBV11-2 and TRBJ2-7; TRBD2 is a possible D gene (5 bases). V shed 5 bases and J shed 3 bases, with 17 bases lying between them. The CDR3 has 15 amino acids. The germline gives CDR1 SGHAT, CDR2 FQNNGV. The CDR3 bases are TGTGCCAGCAGCCCCTCACGACTATTCAACTACGAGCAGTACTTC. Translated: CASSPSRLFNYEQYF.

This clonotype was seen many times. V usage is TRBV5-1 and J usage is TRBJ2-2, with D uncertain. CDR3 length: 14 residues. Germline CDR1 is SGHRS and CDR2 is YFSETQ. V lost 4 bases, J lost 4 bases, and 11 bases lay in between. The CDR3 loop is CASSQDTFTGELFF. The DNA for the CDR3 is TGCGCCAGCAGCCAAGACACGTTCACCGGGGAGCTGTTTTTT.

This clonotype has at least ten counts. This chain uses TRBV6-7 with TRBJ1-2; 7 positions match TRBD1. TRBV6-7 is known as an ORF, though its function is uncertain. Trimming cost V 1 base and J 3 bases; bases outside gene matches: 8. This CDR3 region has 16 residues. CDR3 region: CASSYFLGGGDYGYTF. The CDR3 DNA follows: TGTGCCAGCAGTTACTTTCTAGGAGGGGGCGACTATGGCTACACCTTC.

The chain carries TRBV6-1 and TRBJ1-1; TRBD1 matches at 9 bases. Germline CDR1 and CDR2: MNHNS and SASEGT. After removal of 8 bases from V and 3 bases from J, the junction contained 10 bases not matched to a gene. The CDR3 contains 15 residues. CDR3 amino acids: CASGKETGGHTEAFF. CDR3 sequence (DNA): TGTGCCAGCGGAAAGGAAACAGGGGGCCACACTGAAGCTTTCTTT.

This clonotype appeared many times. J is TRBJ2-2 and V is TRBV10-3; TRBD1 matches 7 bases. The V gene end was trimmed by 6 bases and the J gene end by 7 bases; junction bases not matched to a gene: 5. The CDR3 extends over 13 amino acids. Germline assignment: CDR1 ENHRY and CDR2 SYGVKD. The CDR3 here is CAISDRDLGELFF. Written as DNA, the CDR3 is TGTGCCATCAGCGACAGGGATCTCGGGGAGCTGTTTTTT.

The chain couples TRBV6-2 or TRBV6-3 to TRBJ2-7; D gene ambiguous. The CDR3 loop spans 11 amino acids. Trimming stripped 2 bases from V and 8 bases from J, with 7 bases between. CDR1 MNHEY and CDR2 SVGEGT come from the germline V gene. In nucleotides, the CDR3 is TGTGCCAGCAGTTACGTAGACCAGCAGTACTTC. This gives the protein CASSYVDQQYF.

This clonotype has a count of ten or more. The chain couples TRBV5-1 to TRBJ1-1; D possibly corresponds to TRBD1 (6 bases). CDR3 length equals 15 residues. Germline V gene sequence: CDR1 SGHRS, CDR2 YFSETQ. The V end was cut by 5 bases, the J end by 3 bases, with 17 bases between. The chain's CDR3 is CASRTGNTYDTEAFF. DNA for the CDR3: TGCGCCAGCAGAACAGGGAATACATATGACACTGAAGCTTTCTTT.

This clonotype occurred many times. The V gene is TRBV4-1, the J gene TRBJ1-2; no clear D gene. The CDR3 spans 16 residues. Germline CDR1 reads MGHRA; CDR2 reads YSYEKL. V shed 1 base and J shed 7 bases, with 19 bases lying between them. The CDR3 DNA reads TGCGCCAGCAGCCAAGCCCTAGCCCAGATCAGAGGTGGCTACACCTTC. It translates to CASSQALAQIRGGYTF.

The CDR3 DNA reads as TGTGCCAGCAGAGAGGGAGTCTACGAGCAGTACTTC. It specifies CASREGVYEQYF. V is TRBV12-3 or TRBV12-4 and J is TRBJ2-7; tentatively, D is TRBD2 (5 bases). Trimming removed 6 bases from V and 3 bases from J, with 9 bases in between. This CDR3 is 12 amino acids long.

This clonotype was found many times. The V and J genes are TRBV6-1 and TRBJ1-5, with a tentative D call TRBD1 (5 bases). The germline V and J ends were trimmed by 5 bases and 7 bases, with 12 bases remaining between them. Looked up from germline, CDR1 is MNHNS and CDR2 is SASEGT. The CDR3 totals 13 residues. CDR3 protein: CASSPGLRQPQHF. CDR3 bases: TGTGCCAGCAGTCCAGGGCTAAGACAGCCCCAGCATTTT.

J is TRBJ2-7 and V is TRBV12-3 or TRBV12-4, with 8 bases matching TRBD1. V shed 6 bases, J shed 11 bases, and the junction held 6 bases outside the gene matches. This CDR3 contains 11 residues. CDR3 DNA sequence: TGTGCCAGCAGGACAGGGGATTTGGAGTACTTC. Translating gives CASRTGDLEYF.

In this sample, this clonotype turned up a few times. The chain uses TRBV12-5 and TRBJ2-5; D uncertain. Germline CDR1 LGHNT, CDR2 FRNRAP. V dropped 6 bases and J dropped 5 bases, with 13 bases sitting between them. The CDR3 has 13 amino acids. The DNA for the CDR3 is TGTGCTAGTGGGAACGCAGGTTCGGAGACCCAGTACTTC. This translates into CASGNAGSETQYF.

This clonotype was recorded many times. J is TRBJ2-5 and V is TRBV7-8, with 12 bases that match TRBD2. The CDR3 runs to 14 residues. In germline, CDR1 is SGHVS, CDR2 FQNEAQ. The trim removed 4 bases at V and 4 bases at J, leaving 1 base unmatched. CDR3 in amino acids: CASSSLAGGETQYF. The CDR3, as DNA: TGTGCCAGCAGCTCACTAGCGGGAGGAGAGACCCAGTACTTC.